This TCR beta chain was sequenced for a study of shared clonotypes between healthy human individuals. About the research overall: Each donor had three CD4 naive, three CD4 memory, two CD8 naive and one CD8 memory plate.

There were only Caucasian adults among the donors, and all lived in Nashville, Tennessee. A CD45RA-negative memory subset and a CD45RA+ naive subset were separated from the CD4+ cells. Profiled with immunoSEQ multiplex PCR; TCRdb holds only in-frame clones, not every one. The sample includes about 1 million clones, more than 65% of them seen just once. The germline gives CDR1 SGHTA, CDR2 FQGNSA. This CDR3 is 16 amino acids long. J was trimmed by 8 bases and V by 6 bases; bases with no gene match: 15. The sequenced sample consisted of memory CD4+ T cells sorted from blood. The subset was: CD45RA-negative fraction. The chain joins TRBV7-2 to TRBJ1-4; 7 bases agree with TRBD1. The origin of this receptor is a man younger than 35 in good health. The CDR3 loop is CASSRGTVQGGEKLFF. The CDR3, as DNA: TGTGCCAGCAGTAGAGGAACTGTGCAGGGGGGGGAAAAACTGTTTTTT.